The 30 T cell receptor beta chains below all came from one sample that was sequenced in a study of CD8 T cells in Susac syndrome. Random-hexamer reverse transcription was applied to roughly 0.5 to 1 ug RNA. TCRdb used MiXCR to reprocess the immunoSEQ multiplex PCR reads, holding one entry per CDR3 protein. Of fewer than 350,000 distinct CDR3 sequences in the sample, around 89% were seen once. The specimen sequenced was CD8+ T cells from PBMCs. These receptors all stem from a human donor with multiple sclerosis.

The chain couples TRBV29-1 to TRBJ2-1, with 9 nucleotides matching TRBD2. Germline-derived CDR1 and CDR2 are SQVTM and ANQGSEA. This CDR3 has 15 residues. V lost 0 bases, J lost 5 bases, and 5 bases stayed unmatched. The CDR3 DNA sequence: TGCAGCGTTGAAGAGGGCGGGGGGGCGAACAATGAGCAGTTCTTC. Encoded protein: CSVEEGGGANNEQFF.

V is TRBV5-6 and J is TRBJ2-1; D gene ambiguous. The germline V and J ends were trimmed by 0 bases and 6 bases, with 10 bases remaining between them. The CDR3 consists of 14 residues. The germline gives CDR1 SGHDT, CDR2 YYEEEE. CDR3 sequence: CASSLAPTPNEQFF. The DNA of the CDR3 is TGTGCCAGCAGCTTGGCCCCGACCCCCAATGAGCAGTTCTTC.

The CDR3 reads CASSSIGTGSTDTQYF. The CDR3 coding sequence is TGTGCCAGCAGTTCTATTGGGACAGGGAGCACAGATACGCAGTATTTT. This rearrangement joins TRBV27 to TRBJ2-3; 9 bases line up with TRBD1. CDR3 length equals 16 residues. Germline V gene lookup returns CDR1 MNHEY and CDR2 SMNVEV (reference sequence). V was pared by 4 bases and J by 0 bases, with 5 bases of the junction left unmatched.

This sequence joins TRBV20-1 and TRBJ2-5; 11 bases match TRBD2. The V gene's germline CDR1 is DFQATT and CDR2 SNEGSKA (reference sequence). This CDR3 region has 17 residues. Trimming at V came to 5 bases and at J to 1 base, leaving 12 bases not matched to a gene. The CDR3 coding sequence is TGCAGTGCTCGACTAGCGGGGTCCCGGATACTCCAAGAGACCCAGTACTTC. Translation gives CSARLAGSRILQETQYF.

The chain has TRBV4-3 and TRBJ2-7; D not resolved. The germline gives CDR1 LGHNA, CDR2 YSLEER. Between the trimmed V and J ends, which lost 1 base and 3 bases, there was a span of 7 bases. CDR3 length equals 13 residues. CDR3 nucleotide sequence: TGCGCCAGCAGCCAAGGGGCCTTCTACGAGCAGTACTTC. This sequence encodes CASSQGAFYEQYF.

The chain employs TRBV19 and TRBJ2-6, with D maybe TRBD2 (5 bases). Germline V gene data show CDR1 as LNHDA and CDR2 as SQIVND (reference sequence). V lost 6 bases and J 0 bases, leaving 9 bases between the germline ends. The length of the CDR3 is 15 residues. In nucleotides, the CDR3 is TGTGCCAGTAGGGAGCGGTTCTCTGGGGCCAACGTCCTGACTTTC. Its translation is CASRERFSGANVLTF.

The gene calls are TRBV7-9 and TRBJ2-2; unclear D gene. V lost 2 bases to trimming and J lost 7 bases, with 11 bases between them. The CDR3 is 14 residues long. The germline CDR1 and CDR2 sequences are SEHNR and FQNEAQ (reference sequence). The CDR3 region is CASSLLRVGGELFF. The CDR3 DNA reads TGTGCCAGCAGCTTACTACGGGTCGGCGGGGAGCTGTTTTTT.

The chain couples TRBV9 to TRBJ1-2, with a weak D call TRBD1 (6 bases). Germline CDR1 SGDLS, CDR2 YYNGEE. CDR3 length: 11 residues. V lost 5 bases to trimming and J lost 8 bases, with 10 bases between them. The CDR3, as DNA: TGTGCCAGCAGACAGGGCGGAGGCTACACCTTC. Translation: CASRQGGGYTF.

The CDR3 DNA follows: TGTGCCAGCAGTTACTCTGCAGCGGGAGTGGCCGGGGAGCTGTTTTTT. Encoded protein: CASSYSAAGVAGELFF. The chain carries TRBV6-2 or TRBV6-3 and TRBJ2-2; TRBD2 matches 8 bases. CDR1 and CDR2 from the germline V gene are MNHEY and SVGEGT. The CDR3 totals 16 residues. The V gene end was trimmed by 0 bases and the J gene end by 6 bases; junction bases not matched to a gene: 6.

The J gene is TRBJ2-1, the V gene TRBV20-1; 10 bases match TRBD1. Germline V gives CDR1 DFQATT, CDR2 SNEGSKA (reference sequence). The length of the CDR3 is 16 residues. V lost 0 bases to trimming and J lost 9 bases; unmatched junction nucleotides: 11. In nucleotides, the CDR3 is TGCAGTGCTAGAGATGGGAGAGGGACAGGGGTTAGTGAGCAGTTCTTC. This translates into CSARDGRGTGVSEQFF.

CDR3 DNA: TGTGCCAGCAGTTTTCTCTGGAGCCCGGGGGAGACCCAGTACTTC. Its translation is CASSFLWSPGETQYF. V usage is TRBV27 and J usage is TRBJ2-5, with a weak D call TRBD2 (5 bases). Germline CDR1 is MNHEY and CDR2 is SMNVEV (reference sequence). V was cut by 3 bases and J by 5 bases, with 16 bases left in between. The CDR3 is made up of 15 amino acids.

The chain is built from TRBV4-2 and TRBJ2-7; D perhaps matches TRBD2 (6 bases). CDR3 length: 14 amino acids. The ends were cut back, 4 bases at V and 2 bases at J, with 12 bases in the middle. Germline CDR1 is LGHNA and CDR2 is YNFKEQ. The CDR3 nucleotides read TGTGCCAGCAGCCTCCGGGACTCCGCCTACGAGCAGTACTTC. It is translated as CASSLRDSAYEQYF.

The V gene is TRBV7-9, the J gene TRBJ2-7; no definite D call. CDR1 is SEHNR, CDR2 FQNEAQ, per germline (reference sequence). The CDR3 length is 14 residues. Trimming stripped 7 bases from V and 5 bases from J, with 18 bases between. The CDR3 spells CASTPYGPGNEQYF. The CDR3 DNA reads TGTGCCAGCACTCCATACGGACCTGGGAACGAGCAGTACTTC.

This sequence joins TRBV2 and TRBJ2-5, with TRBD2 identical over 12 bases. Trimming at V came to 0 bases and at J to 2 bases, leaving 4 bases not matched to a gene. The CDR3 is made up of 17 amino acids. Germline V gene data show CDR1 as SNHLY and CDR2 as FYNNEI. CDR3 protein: CASSEARLAGEQETQYF. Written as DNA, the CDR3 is TGTGCCAGCAGTGAAGCGAGACTAGCGGGGGAACAAGAGACCCAGTACTTC.

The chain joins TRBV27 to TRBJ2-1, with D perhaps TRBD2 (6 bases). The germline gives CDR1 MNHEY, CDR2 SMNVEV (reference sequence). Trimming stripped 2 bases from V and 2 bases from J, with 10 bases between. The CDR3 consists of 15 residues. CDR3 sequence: CASSLGRTTYNEQFF. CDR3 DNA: TGTGCCAGCAGTTTAGGACGGACTACCTACAATGAGCAGTTCTTC.

CDR3 amino acids: CATSRGQLYGYTF. CDR3 DNA: TGTGCCACCAGCAGAGGACAGCTCTATGGCTACACCTTC. The chain couples TRBV15 to TRBJ1-2, with D perhaps matching TRBD1 (5 bases). V shed 1 base and J shed 4 bases, with 7 bases lying between them. Germline loops: CDR1 LNHNV, CDR2 YYDKDF (reference sequence). This CDR3 is built from 13 residues.

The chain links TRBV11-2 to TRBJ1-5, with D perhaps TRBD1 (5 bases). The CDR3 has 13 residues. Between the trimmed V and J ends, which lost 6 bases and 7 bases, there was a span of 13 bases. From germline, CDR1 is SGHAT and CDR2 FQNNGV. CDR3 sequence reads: CASSYAGGQPQHF. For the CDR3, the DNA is TGTGCCAGCAGTTACGCCGGGGGACAGCCCCAGCATTTT. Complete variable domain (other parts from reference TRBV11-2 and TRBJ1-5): EAGVAQSPRYKIIEKRQSVAFWCNPISGHATLYWYQQILGQGPKLLIQFQNNGVVDDSQLPKDRFSAERLKGVDSTLKIQPAKLEDSAVYLCASSYAGGQPQHFGDGTRLSIL.

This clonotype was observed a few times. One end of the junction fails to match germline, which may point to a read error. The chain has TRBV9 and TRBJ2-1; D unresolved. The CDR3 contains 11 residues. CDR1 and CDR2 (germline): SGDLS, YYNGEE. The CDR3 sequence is CASSVGHEQFF. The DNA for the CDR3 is TGTGCCAGCAGTGTAGGCCATGAGCAGTTCTTC.

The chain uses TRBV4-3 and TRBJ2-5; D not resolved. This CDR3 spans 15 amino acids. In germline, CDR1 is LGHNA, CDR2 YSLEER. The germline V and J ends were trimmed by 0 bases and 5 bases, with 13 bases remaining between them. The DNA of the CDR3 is TGCGCCAGCAGCCAAGACTACTGGATCGGGGAGACCCAGTACTTC. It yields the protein CASSQDYWIGETQYF.

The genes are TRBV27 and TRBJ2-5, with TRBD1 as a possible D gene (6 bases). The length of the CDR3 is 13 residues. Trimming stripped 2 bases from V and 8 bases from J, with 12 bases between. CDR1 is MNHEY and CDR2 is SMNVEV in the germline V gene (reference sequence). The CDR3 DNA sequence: TGTGCCAGCAGTTTAGGCACAGGGTTAACCCAGTACTTC. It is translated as CASSLGTGLTQYF.

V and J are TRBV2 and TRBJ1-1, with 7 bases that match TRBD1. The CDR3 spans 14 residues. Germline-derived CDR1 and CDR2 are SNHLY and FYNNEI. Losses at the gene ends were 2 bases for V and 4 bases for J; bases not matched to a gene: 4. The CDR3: CASSETTGATEAFF. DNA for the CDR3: TGTGCCAGCAGTGAAACAACAGGGGCCACTGAAGCTTTCTTT.

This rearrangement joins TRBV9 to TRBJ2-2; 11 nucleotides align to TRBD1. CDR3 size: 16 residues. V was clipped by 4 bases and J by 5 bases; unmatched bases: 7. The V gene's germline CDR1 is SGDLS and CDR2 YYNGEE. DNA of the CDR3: TGTGCCAGCAGCACTCACGGGACAGGGGGAACCGGGGAGCTGTTTTTT. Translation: CASSTHGTGGTGELFF. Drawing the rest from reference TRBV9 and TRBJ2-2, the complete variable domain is DSGVTQTPKHLITATGQRVTLRCSPRSGDLSVYWYQQSLDQGLQFLIQYYNGEERAKGNILERFSAQQFPDLHSELNLSSLELGDSALYFCASSTHGTGGTGELFFGEGSRLTVL.

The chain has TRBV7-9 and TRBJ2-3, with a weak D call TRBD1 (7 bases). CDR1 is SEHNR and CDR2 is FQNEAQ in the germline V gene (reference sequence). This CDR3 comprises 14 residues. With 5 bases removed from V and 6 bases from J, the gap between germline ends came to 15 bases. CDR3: CASSTNSGGDTQYF. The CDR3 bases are TGTGCCAGCAGCACCAACTCAGGGGGGGATACGCAGTATTTT.

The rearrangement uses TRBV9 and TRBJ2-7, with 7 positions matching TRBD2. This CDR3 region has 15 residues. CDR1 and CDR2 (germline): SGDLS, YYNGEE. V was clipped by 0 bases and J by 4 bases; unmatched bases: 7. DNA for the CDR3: TGTGCCAGCAGCGTAGGGGGCTCAGCGGGGTACGAGCAGTACTTC. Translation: CASSVGGSAGYEQYF. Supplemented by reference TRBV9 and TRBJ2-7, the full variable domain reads DSGVTQTPKHLITATGQRVTLRCSPRSGDLSVYWYQQSLDQGLQFLIQYYNGEERAKGNILERFSAQQFPDLHSELNLSSLELGDSALYFCASSVGGSAGYEQYFGPGTRLTVT.

The DNA of the CDR3 is TGCAGCGTGATGGCCGGGACAGGGCAAGAGACCCAGTACTTC. Encoded protein: CSVMAGTGQETQYF. V and J are TRBV29-1 and TRBJ2-5; TRBD1 matches at 9 bases. The trim removed 6 bases at V and 2 bases at J, leaving 7 bases unmatched. Germline V gene sequence: CDR1 SQVTM, CDR2 ANQGSEA. The CDR3 is 14 residues long.

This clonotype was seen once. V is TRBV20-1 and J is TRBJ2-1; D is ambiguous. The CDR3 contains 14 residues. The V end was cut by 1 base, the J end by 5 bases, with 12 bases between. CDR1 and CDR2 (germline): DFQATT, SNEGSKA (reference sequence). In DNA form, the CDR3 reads TGCAGTGCTAGAGGATGGACCTACAACAATGAGCAGTTCTTC. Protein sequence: CSARGWTYNNEQFF.

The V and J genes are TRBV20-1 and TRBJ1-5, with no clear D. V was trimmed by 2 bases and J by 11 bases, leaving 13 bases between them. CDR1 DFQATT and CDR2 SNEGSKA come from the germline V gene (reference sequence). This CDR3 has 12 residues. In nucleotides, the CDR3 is TGCAGTGCTAGAAGTCCACTAAAAGCCCAGCATTTT. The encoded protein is CSARSPLKAQHF.

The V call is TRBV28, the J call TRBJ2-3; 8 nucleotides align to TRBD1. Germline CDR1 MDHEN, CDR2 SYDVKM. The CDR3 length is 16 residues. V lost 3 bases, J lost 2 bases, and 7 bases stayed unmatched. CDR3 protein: CASSLGYRGTTDTQYF. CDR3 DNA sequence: TGTGCCAGCAGTTTGGGTTACAGGGGGACCACAGATACGCAGTATTTT.

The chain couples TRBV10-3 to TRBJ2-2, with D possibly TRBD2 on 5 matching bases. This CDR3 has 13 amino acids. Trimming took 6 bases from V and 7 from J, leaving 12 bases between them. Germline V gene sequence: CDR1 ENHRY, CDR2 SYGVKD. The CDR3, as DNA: TGTGCCATCAGCGCGGGCCTGATCGGGGAGCTGTTTTTT. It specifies CAISAGLIGELFF.

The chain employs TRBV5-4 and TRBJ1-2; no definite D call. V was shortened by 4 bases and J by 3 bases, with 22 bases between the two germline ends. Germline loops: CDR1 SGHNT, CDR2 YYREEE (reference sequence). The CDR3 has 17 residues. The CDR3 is CASSPGPPYSAYYGYTF. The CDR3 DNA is TGTGCCAGCAGCCCAGGACCACCCTATTCGGCGTACTATGGCTACACCTTC.